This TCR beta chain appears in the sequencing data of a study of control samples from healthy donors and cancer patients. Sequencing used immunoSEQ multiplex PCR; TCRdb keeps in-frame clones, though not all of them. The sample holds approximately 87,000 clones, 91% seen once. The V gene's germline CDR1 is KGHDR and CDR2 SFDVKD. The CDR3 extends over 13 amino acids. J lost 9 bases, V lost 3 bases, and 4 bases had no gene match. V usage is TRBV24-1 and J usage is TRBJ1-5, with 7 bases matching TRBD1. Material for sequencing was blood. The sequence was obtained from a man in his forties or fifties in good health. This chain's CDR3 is CATSDRDSSPQHF. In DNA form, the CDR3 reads TGTGCCACCAGTGATCGGGACAGTTCGCCCCAGCATTTT.